These T cell receptor beta chains were read from a single sample in a study of CD8+ T cells in alopecia areata. Generated by immunoSEQ multiplex PCR, the TCRdb table keeps only in-frame clones and is missing some. The sample holds about 150,000 clones, 55% seen once. The sequencing input was CD4+ T cells sorted from blood. These receptors came from a human donor in good health. Both conserved end residues are part of each CDR3. A D gene is named only where the DNA matches it firmly. Clone size is stated in some rows and not others, as once, few, many or a class when expanded.

D	V	J	size	CDR3	DNA
TRBD1	TRBV5-4	TRBJ1-1	.	CASSLGGGTEAFF	TGTGCCAGCAGCTTAGGGGGCGGCACTGAAGCTTTCTTT
.	TRBV29-1	TRBJ2-1	few	CSVGPQNLYNEQFF	TGCAGCGTGGGCCCCCAGAACTTATACAATGAGCAGTTCTTC
.	TRBV30	TRBJ2-2	.	CAWSETTGELFF	TGTGCCTGGAGTGAGACCACCGGGGAGCTGTTTTTT
.	TRBV7-2	TRBJ2-5	.	CASSPKETQYF	TGTGCCAGCAGTCCAAAAGAGACCCAGTACTTC
.	TRBV30	TRBJ2-2	.	CAWRMDTVNTGELFF	TGTGCCTGGAGGATGGACACCGTGAACACCGGGGAGCTGTTTTTT
.	TRBV30	TRBJ2-3	.	CAWSPADTQYF	TGTGCCTGGAGTCCGGCAGATACGCAGTATTTT
TRBD1	TRBV9	TRBJ1-1	.	CASSSRDSLNTEAFF	TGTGCCAGCAGCTCAAGGGACAGCCTGAACACTGAAGCTTTCTTT
TRBD1	TRBV5-1	TRBJ2-3	.	CASSNGQGTDTQYF	TGCGCCAGCAGCAATGGACAGGGCACAGATACGCAGTATTTT
.	TRBV10-3	TRBJ1-2	.	CAISAVGPNYGYTF	TGTGCCATCAGTGCTGTGGGGCCCAACTATGGCTACACCTTC
.	TRBV7-9	TRBJ2-6	.	CASSADWPTTAF	TGTGCCAGCAGCGCAGACTGGCCCACCACGGCTTTC
.	TRBV18	TRBJ2-7	.	CASSVTSLGSYEQYF	TGTGCCAGCTCAGTAACTAGTTTGGGCTCCTACGAGCAGTACTTC
.	TRBV29-1	TRBJ2-4	.	CSVRLPKTSAGGISNIQYF	TGCAGCGTCCGTCTCCCGAAAACGTCGGCTGGCGGGATATCAAACATTCAGTACTTC
.	TRBV29-1	TRBJ2-1	.	CSVDLGSYNEQFF	TGCAGCGTTGACCTCGGCTCCTACAATGAGCAGTTCTTC
.	TRBV2	TRBJ2-7	.	CATQTGTRSSYEQYF	TGTGCCACCCAGACCGGGACTCGGAGCTCCTACGAGCAGTACTTC
.	TRBV30	TRBJ2-7	.	CAWVEVGGKQYF	TGTGCCTGGGTTGAAGTAGGGGGTAAGCAGTACTTC
.	TRBV29-1	TRBJ1-1	.	CSVEVPVGGQWNTEAFF	TGCAGCGTTGAAGTACCTGTTGGGGGGCAATGGAACACTGAAGCTTTCTTT
.	TRBV13	TRBJ2-7	.	CASSLGGGPRDEQYF	TGTGCCAGCAGCTTAGGTGGAGGCCCTCGCGACGAGCAGTACTTC
.	TRBV14	TRBJ2-1	.	CASSRGVSGNEQFF	TGTGCCAGCAGCCGCGGGGTATCTGGGAATGAGCAGTTCTTC
.	TRBV29-1	TRBJ2-5	.	CSVVVVATGVQETQYF	TGCAGCGTTGTGGTCGTCGCGACAGGCGTGCAAGAGACCCAGTACTTC
.	TRBV10-3	TRBJ2-7	few	CAIASSSYEQYF	TGTGCCATCGCAAGTAGCTCCTACGAGCAGTACTTC
.	TRBV4-1	TRBJ2-5	once	CASSQVADSQETQYF	TGCGCCAGCAGCCAAGTTGCTGATTCCCAAGAGACCCAGTACTTC
.	TRBV11-2	TRBJ1-5	.	CASSFGVSNQPQHF	TGTGCCAGCAGCTTCGGGGTTAGCAATCAGCCCCAGCATTTT
TRBD2	TRBV11-2	TRBJ2-1	few	CASSRGLATSYNEQFF	TGTGCCAGCAGCCGGGGACTAGCGACCTCCTACAATGAGCAGTTCTTC
.	TRBV29-1	TRBJ1-1	once	CSVPRGGGGTEAFF	TGCAGCGTTCCCCGGGGAGGGGGGGGCACTGAAGCTTTCTTT
.	TRBV15	TRBJ1-2	.	CATSRDPPGSRGYTF	TGTGCCACCAGCAGAGATCCCCCCGGATCGAGGGGCTACACCTTC
.	TRBV27	TRBJ2-6	once	CASSPRALSGANVLTF	TGTGCCAGCAGTCCACGGGCCCTCTCTGGGGCCAACGTCCTGACTTTC
.	TRBV7-9	TRBJ2-1	.	CASSIQGLSYNEQFF	TGTGCCAGCAGCATTCAGGGTTTATCCTACAATGAGCAGTTCTTC